The T cell receptor beta chain under discussion was sequenced for a study of T cells in tuberculosis. The study, taken as a whole, reports: Smaller alpha distances in active tuberculosis partly reflected shorter CDR3-alpha lengths. Smaller distances to GMM-specific TCRs suggested their expansion in active tuberculosis.

Produced via immunoSEQ multiplex PCR; TCRdb's table is partial and in-frame only. This table has over 40,000 clones, about 96% appearing once. At study entry, adolescents had tuberculin skin tests and IGRA screening. Unsorted cryopreserved PBMC were sequenced, averaging around 100,000 T cells per clinical donor. A remark on this clone: Its antigen is not identified.

Germline V gene lookup returns CDR1 MNHNY and CDR2 SVGAGI (reference sequence). This CDR3 has 16 amino acids. Trimming took off 2 bases at V and 2 bases at J, with 14 bases between the two ends. The genes are TRBV6-6 and TRBJ2-3; tentatively, D is TRBD1 (6 bases). This TCR was sampled from a donor aged 10 to 29 with latent tuberculosis or without tuberculosis infection. Specimen: PBMCs. The CDR3 DNA reads TGTGCCAGCAGTTACGGTTACAGGGCCTCCACAGATACGCAGTATTTT. Encoded protein: CASSYGYRASTDTQYF.